This TCR beta chain was observed in a study of CD8 T cells in ankylosing spondylitis. TCRdb analysed the 5' RACE reads with MiXCR anew, one entry per CDR3 protein. This sample has 40,000 or so distinct CDR3 sequences, with 2.7% found just once. Study results and caveats: Previous work reported some of these motif variants in the synovial fluid and blood of reactive arthritis.

Trimming shortened V by 2 bases and J by 2 bases, and 10 bases separated the two germline ends. CDR3 length: 14 residues. Germline-derived CDR1 and CDR2 are SGDLS and YYNGEE. In its sample, this clonotype was seen many times. Its specificity is not known. V and J are TRBV9 and TRBJ1-1, with TRBD1 as a possible D gene (5 bases). Sequenced input: blood, either unsorted or a sorted T cell fraction (not recorded which). The TCR sequence derives from a male donor with ankylosing spondylitis or in good health (not recorded which). In nucleotides, the CDR3 is TGTGCCAGCAGCGTGGATACAGGAAACACTGAAGCTTTCTTT. Protein sequence: CASSVDTGNTEAFF.